These T cell receptor beta chains were read from a single sample in a study of shared clonotypes between healthy human individuals. Using immunoSEQ multiplex PCR, the repertoire was profiled, and TCRdb retains in-frame clones only, with some absent. The sample yields about 2 million clones, roughly 94% seen once. The sequencing input was naive CD8+ T cells sorted from blood. The receptors here all came from a man between 18 and 35 years old in good health. Both conserved end residues are part of each CDR3. A D gene is named only where the DNA matches it firmly. Part of the rows lack a size; the others show once, few, many or a class for expanded clones.

>once|TRBJ1-2|-|TRBV12-1
CASSLLTCDYGYTF
TGTGCCAGCAGCCTCCTAACTTGCGACTATGGCTACACCTTC
>-|TRBJ2-3|-|TRBV5-4
CASSLDWKPDTQYF
TGTGCCAGCAGCTTGGACTGGAAGCCAGATACGCAGTATTTT
>-|TRBJ2-7|-|TRBV6-5
CASSGGRGSTYEQYF
TGTGCCAGCAGTGGGGGCAGGGGCTCCACCTACGAGCAGTACTTC
>-|TRBJ2-7|-|TRBV27
CASSWHETYDEQYF
TGTGCCAGCAGTTGGCACGAAACCTACGACGAGCAGTACTTC
>-|TRBJ1-1|TRBD1|TRBV5-4
CASSLAWGAGGLNTEAFF
TGTGCCAGCAGCTTGGCCTGGGGGGCAGGGGGTTTGAACACTGAAGCTTTCTTT
>-|TRBJ1-4|-|TRBV4-1
CASSQAEAVTGGFNEKLFF
TGCGCCAGCAGCCAAGCCGAGGCCGTGACAGGAGGATTTAATGAAAAACTGTTTTTT
>-|TRBJ1-1|-|TRBV9
CASSPHWGGENTEAFF
TGTGCCAGCAGCCCTCACTGGGGAGGGGAGAACACTGAAGCTTTCTTT
>-|TRBJ2-3|TRBD2|TRBV27
CASSFEPVAGPSTDTQYF
TGTGCCAGCAGTTTCGAACCAGTAGCGGGGCCAAGCACAGATACGCAGTATTTT
>-|TRBJ1-4|TRBD1|TRBV28
CASSLGGQGNEKLFF
TGTGCCAGCAGTTTAGGGGGACAGGGGAATGAAAAACTGTTTTTT
>-|TRBJ1-3|-|TRBV19
CATLRRGLAGNTIYF
TGTGCCACCCTCCGAAGGGGGTTAGCTGGAAACACCATATATTTT
>-|TRBJ1-2|-|TRBV30
CAWRRGYYGYTF
TGTGCCTGGAGGCGGGGATACTATGGCTACACCTTC
>-|TRBJ2-1|-|TRBV7-2
CASSLMDHNEQFF
TGTGCCAGCAGCTTAATGGACCACAATGAGCAGTTCTTC
>-|TRBJ2-3|-|TRBV12-5
CASGLVSGGDTQYF
TGTGCTAGTGGTTTGGTTTCGGGCGGGGATACGCAGTATTTT
>-|TRBJ2-5|TRBD1|TRBV7-9
CASLSGGRETQYF
TGTGCCAGCTTATCAGGGGGCCGAGAGACCCAGTACTTC
>-|TRBJ2-4|TRBD1|TRBV4-1
CASSGDREIAKNIQYF
TGCGCCAGCAGCGGGGACAGGGAGATAGCCAAAAACATTCAGTACTTC
>-|TRBJ2-1|TRBD1|TRBV5-1
CASYPGQSYNEQFF
TGCGCCAGCTACCCGGGACAGTCCTACAATGAGCAGTTCTTC
>-|TRBJ2-7|TRBD1|TRBV13
CASSSSGTGAYEQYF
TGTGCCAGCAGCTCTTCCGGGACAGGGGCCTACGAGCAGTACTTC
>-|TRBJ2-7|TRBD1|TRBV29-1
CSVEDWTGGSYEQYF
TGCAGCGTTGAGGATTGGACAGGGGGCTCCTACGAGCAGTACTTC
>-|TRBJ1-1|TRBD1|TRBV29-1
CSVPGTDEGMNTEAFF
TGCAGCGTCCCTGGGACAGACGAGGGTATGAACACTGAAGCTTTCTTT
>-|TRBJ2-3|TRBD2|TRBV30
CAWSVRERTDTQYF
TGTGCCTGGAGTGTGCGGGAGCGGACAGATACGCAGTATTTT
>-|TRBJ2-1|TRBD1|TRBV7-9
CASIPWTGGDNEQFF
TGTGCCAGCATCCCCTGGACAGGGGGGGACAATGAGCAGTTCTTC
>-|TRBJ1-1|-|TRBV9
CASSAVLGNTEAFF
TGTGCCAGCAGCGCCGTCCTTGGGAACACTGAAGCTTTCTTT
>-|TRBJ2-1|-|TRBV29-1
CSVDTYNEQFF
TGCAGCGTCGATACTTACAATGAGCAGTTCTTC
>-|TRBJ1-5|-|TRBV19
CASVPGSYQPQHF
TGTGCCAGTGTACCAGGCAGCTATCAGCCCCAGCATTTT
>-|TRBJ2-5|TRBD2|TRBV9
CASSVGTSAGGRETQYF
TGTGCCAGCAGCGTAGGAACCTCAGCGGGGGGGCGAGAGACCCAGTACTTC
>-|TRBJ2-3|-|TRBV9
CASSVEGTDTQYF
TGTGCCAGCAGCGTAGAAGGGACAGATACGCAGTATTTT
>-|TRBJ1-6|-|TRBV5-4
CASSYDNSPLHF
TGTGCCAGCAGTTACGATAATTCACCCCTCCACTTT
>-|TRBJ2-5|-|TRBV5-6
CASSLDGGKGTQYF
TGTGCCAGCAGCTTGGATGGGGGAAAGGGGACCCAGTACTTC
>-|TRBJ2-2|-|TRBV27
CASNSGANTGELFF
TGTGCCAGCAATTCGGGCGCGAACACCGGGGAGCTGTTTTTT
>-|TRBJ2-5|-|TRBV10-3
CAISEVRDAKETQYF
TGTGCCATCAGTGAGGTCCGGGACGCCAAAGAGACCCAGTACTTC
>-|TRBJ1-4|-|TRBV7-9
CASSVTSTNEKLFF
TGTGCCAGCAGTGTTACATCGACTAATGAAAAACTGTTTTTT
>few|TRBJ1-3|-|TRBV9
CASSPGGGDLGTIYF
TGTGCCAGCAGCCCTGGAGGAGGGGATCTAGGCACCATATATTTT
>once|TRBJ2-3|TRBD2|TRBV13
CASSFPSGSDTQYF
TGTGCCAGCAGCTTTCCTAGCGGTTCAGATACGCAGTATTTT
>-|TRBJ2-6|-|TRBV7-8
CASSLAPDSGANVLTF
TGTGCCAGCAGCTTAGCACCAGACTCTGGGGCCAACGTCCTGACTTTC
>-|TRBJ2-7|-|TRBV9
CASSVAAASSYEQYF
TGTGCCAGCAGCGTAGCGGCCGCGAGCTCCTACGAGCAGTACTTC
>-|TRBJ2-7|TRBD2|TRBV25-1
CATSGGFAEQYF
TGTGCCACCTCGGGGGGGTTTGCCGAGCAGTACTTC
>-|TRBJ2-1|-|TRBV7-9
CASTWWPGISYNEQFF
TGTGCCAGCACCTGGTGGCCAGGGATCTCCTACAATGAGCAGTTCTTC
>once|TRBJ2-7|-|TRBV7-9
CASSPRESSGYEQYF
TGTGCCAGCAGCCCACGGGAGTCCTCAGGATACGAGCAGTACTTC
>-|TRBJ2-1|-|TRBV7-9
CASSPGPGDEQFF
TGTGCCAGCAGCCCGGGCCCTGGCGATGAGCAGTTCTTC
>-|TRBJ2-7|TRBD2|TRBV5-3
CARSLGLAASAYEQYF
TGTGCCAGAAGCTTGGGACTAGCGGCTTCTGCCTACGAGCAGTACTTC
>-|TRBJ1-3|-|TRBV19
CASKLSSSGNTIYF
TGTGCCAGTAAGCTCAGTTCCTCTGGAAACACCATATATTTT
>-|TRBJ2-2|-|TRBV7-9
CASTPPHRVPGELFF
TGTGCCAGCACCCCACCCCACAGGGTCCCCGGGGAGCTGTTTTTT
>-|TRBJ1-1|-|TRBV15
CATSRDGTGTEAFF
TGTGCCACCAGCAGAGATGGGACTGGAACTGAAGCTTTCTTT
>-|TRBJ1-4|-|TRBV28
CASSSPFLTRLSATNEKLFF
TGTGCCAGCAGTTCCCCATTCTTAACCCGGTTGAGTGCAACTAATGAAAAACTGTTTTTT
>-|TRBJ2-1|-|TRBV29-1
CSVFGVSSYNEQFF
TGCAGCGTTTTTGGCGTCAGCTCCTACAATGAGCAGTTCTTC
>once|TRBJ2-7|-|TRBV7-2
CASSPEFEGEQYF
TGTGCCAGCAGCCCGGAGTTTGAGGGGGAGCAGTACTTC
>-|TRBJ2-3|-|TRBV6-6
CASSLLQGYPDTQYF
TGTGCCTCTTCCCTTTTGCAGGGATATCCAGATACGCAGTATTTT
>-|TRBJ2-5|-|TRBV7-6
CASSLDHQETQYF
TGTGCCAGCAGCTTGGACCACCAAGAGACCCAGTACTTC
>-|TRBJ2-2|TRBD2|TRBV19
CASRLLAGGWELFF
TGTGCCAGTAGACTACTAGCGGGAGGATGGGAGCTGTTTTTT
>-|TRBJ2-7|-|TRBV7-9
CASSLISYEQYF
TGTGCCAGCAGCTTAATTAGCTACGAGCAGTACTTC
>few|TRBJ2-7|TRBD2|TRBV2
CASSKTSGTSYEQYF
TGTGCCAGCAGTAAGACTAGCGGTACCTCCTACGAGCAGTACTTC
>once|TRBJ1-3|-|TRBV13
CASSPRLHPGNTIYF
TGTGCCAGCAGCCCGAGACTCCACCCTGGAAACACCATATATTTT
>-|TRBJ2-2|-|TRBV4-3
CASSQDRTGELFF
TGCGCCAGCAGCCAAGACCGAACCGGGGAGCTGTTTTTT
>-|TRBJ2-7|-|TRBV28
CASSLRGGIVYEQYF
TGTGCCAGCAGTTTAAGGGGCGGGATTGTTTACGAGCAGTACTTC
>few|TRBJ1-1|-|TRBV30
CAWSGQNTEAFF
TGTGCCTGGAGCGGCCAGAACACTGAAGCTTTCTTT
>-|TRBJ2-2|-|TRBV27
CASRRDGGFPELFF
TGTGCCAGCAGACGGGACGGTGGTTTTCCGGAGCTGTTTTTT
>-|TRBJ1-6|-|TRBV11-2
CASSLVVPDYNSPLHF
TGTGCCAGCAGCTTAGTCGTTCCTGATTATAATTCACCCCTCCACTTT